The 13 T cell receptor beta chains below come from one sample, sequenced in a study of OX40 agonist ivuxolimab in advanced cancers. Sequencing was performed with immunoSEQ multiplex PCR; in TCRdb, only in-frame clones are kept and a portion is missing. The sample records tens of thousands of clones, approximately 81% being singletons. The specimen comprised CD4+ or CD8+ T cells sorted from blood, sampled in a trial of the OX40 agonist ivuxolimab. These receptor sequences come from an adult with an advanced solid tumor such as melanoma, head and neck, liver or kidney cancer.

V and J are TRBV9 and TRBJ1-4; tentative D call: TRBD1 (5 bases). The CDR3 contains 14 residues. Germline V gene lookup returns CDR1 SGDLS and CDR2 YYNGEE. V was clipped by 1 base and J by 8 bases, with 12 bases between them. The CDR3 nucleotides are TGTGCCAGCAGCGTATCGGGCAGGGACGAAAAACTGTTTTTT. It translates to CASSVSGRDEKLFF.

This rearrangement joins TRBV4-2 to TRBJ2-3; TRBD1 matches 9 bases. Looked up from germline, CDR1 is LGHNA and CDR2 is YNFKEQ. CDR3 length: 15 residues. V shed 2 bases, J shed 3 bases, and the junction held 3 bases outside the gene matches. Written as DNA, the CDR3 is TGTGCCAGCAGCCAACCGACAGGGGGAACAGATACGCAGTATTTT. This codes for CASSQPTGGTDTQYF.

CDR3 protein: CASSVGKVGNQPQHF. In nucleotides, the CDR3 is TGTGCCAGCAGCGTCGGGAAGGTCGGCAATCAGCCCCAGCATTTT. The V call is TRBV5-8, the J call TRBJ1-5; D is unclear. Trimming removed 4 bases from V and 2 bases from J, with 13 bases in between. Germline V gene data show CDR1 as SGHTS and CDR2 as YDEGEE. The CDR3 spans 15 residues.

The chain has TRBV7-3 and TRBJ1-3, with D possibly matching TRBD1 (6 bases). V shed 6 bases and J shed 2 bases, with 8 bases lying between them. There are 13 residues in the CDR3. The V gene's germline CDR1 is SGHTA and CDR2 FQGTGA. DNA for the CDR3: TGTGCCAGCAGTCGGGACACTGGAAACACCATATATTTT. Its translation is CASSRDTGNTIYF.

This clone appeared a single time. V and J are TRBV4-2 and TRBJ1-2; the D gene is possibly TRBD1 (5 bases). Germline V gene data show CDR1 as LGHNA and CDR2 as YNFKEQ. This CDR3 is 18 amino acids long. V was shortened by 4 bases and J by 0 bases, with 21 bases between the two germline ends. The CDR3 loop is CASSLTPSGGLANYGYTF. The CDR3 bases are TGTGCCAGCAGCCTTACTCCATCGGGGGGGTTAGCTAACTATGGCTACACCTTC.

The chain is built from TRBV5-1 and TRBJ2-3, with 13 positions matching TRBD2. This CDR3 is 15 amino acids long. V trimming: 4 bases; J trimming: 3 bases; junction bases outside the gene matches: 2. CDR1 is SGHRS, CDR2 YFSETQ, per germline. In DNA form, the CDR3 reads TGCGCCAGCAGCCGGACTAGCGGGGGTACAGATACGCAGTATTTT. Its protein product is CASSRTSGGTDTQYF.

The chain carries TRBV5-1 and TRBJ1-1; D not resolved. This CDR3 has 15 amino acids. Per germline, CDR1 SGHRS and CDR2 YFSETQ. Trimming removed 0 bases at V and 4 bases at J, with 13 bases between. CDR3 residues: CASSLVEAPGTEAFF. The DNA for the CDR3 is TGCGCCAGCAGCTTGGTTGAGGCTCCGGGCACTGAAGCTTTCTTT.

The chain combines TRBV7-6 with TRBJ2-1; the D gene is possibly TRBD2 (5 bases). The CDR3 loop spans 17 amino acids. Germline V CDR1 and CDR2: SGHVS, FNYEAQ. Trimming cost V 2 bases and J 2 bases, with 16 bases left between them. The CDR3 is CASSLSPSLRPYNEQFF. CDR3 sequence (DNA): TGTGCCAGCAGCTTAAGTCCTAGCCTCCGTCCCTACAATGAGCAGTTCTTC.

CDR3 sequence reads: CASSARGGEQYF. CDR3 nucleotides: TGTGCCAGCAGCGCCAGAGGAGGCGAGCAGTACTTC. V gene TRBV9 combines with J gene TRBJ2-7, with a possible D match to TRBD2 (5 bases). V was pared by 3 bases and J by 6 bases, with 10 bases between. Looked up from germline, CDR1 is SGDLS and CDR2 is YYNGEE. The CDR3 spans 12 residues. Full variable domain (outside the CDR3, taken from reference TRBV9 and TRBJ2-7): DSGVTQTPKHLITATGQRVTLRCSPRSGDLSVYWYQQSLDQGLQFLIQYYNGEERAKGNILERFSAQQFPDLHSELNLSSLELGDSALYFCASSARGGEQYFGPGTRLTVT.

The sample holds one count of this clone. CDR3 DNA sequence: TGTGCCAGCAGCTCCCGGACTAGCGGGGGCTACACAGATACGCAGTATTTT. Its translation: CASSSRTSGGYTDTQYF. This chain links TRBV7-2 with TRBJ2-3, with 13 bases identical to TRBD2. V trimming: 4 bases; J trimming: 2 bases; junction bases outside the gene matches: 6. Germline loops: CDR1 SGHTA, CDR2 FQGNSA. CDR3 length: 17 amino acids.

The chain uses TRBV28 and TRBJ1-3; no reliable D call. Trimming cost V 9 bases and J 3 bases, with 6 bases left between them. The CDR3 loop spans 11 amino acids. From germline, CDR1 is MDHEN and CDR2 SYDVKM. CDR3 protein: CASRSGNTIYF. As DNA, the CDR3 is TGTGCCAGTCGCAGTGGAAACACCATATATTTT.

This chain connects TRBV7-2 to TRBJ1-1; D unclear. V lost 1 base, J lost 2 bases, and 5 bases lay in between. Germline values: CDR1 SGHTA, CDR2 FQGNSA. The CDR3 sequence is 13 residues long. The CDR3, as DNA: TGTGCCAGCAGCTTAGTCATAAACACTGAAGCTTTCTTT. This encodes CASSLVINTEAFF.

The CDR3 coding sequence is TGTGCCAGTTCTAGCGGGGTTCAAGAGACCCAGTACTTC. Translated, it gives CASSSGVQETQYF. The chain couples TRBV19 to TRBJ2-5; 9 bases fit TRBD2. CDR3 length equals 13 residues. The trim removed 8 bases at V and 2 bases at J, leaving 3 bases unmatched. Germline V lookup: CDR1 LNHDA, CDR2 SQIVND (reference sequence).